This TCR beta chain was documented in a study of patients and donors after allogeneic stem cell transplantation. TCRdb itself ran the RT-PCR reads through MiXCR, one entry per CDR3 protein. The sample lists 16,000 or so distinct CDR3 sequences, 25% to 30% occurring once. This clonotype was counted at least ten times. This CDR3 is 13 amino acids long. Trimming at V came to 3 bases and at J to 4 bases, leaving 3 bases not matched to a gene. Germline CDR1 is SQVTM and CDR2 is ANQGSEA. This receptor was identified in a human donor who was either an allogeneic HSCT recipient or a stem cell or donor lymphocyte infusion donor (not recorded which). It is not recorded whose cells these are; they may come from a transplant donor. The chain is built from TRBV29-1 and TRBJ2-5, with 9 positions matching TRBD1. The sample consisted of blood, either unsorted or a sorted T cell fraction (not recorded which). The CDR3 is CSVDRGQGETQYF. The CDR3 nucleotides read TGCAGCGTTGACAGGGGACAGGGAGAGACCCAGTACTTC.